This T cell receptor beta chain was sequenced during a study of OX40 agonist ivuxolimab in advanced cancers. Overall study: Therapy given before enrollment (anti-PD-1, anti-PD-L1 or anti-CTLA-4) was allowed, and around 41% had some.

Clones were read by immunoSEQ multiplex PCR, and TCRdb kept only the in-frame ones, dropping some. The sample lists approximately 40,000 clones, approximately 88% occurring once. As to this clone: What it binds is not known.

Study findings and constraints: The study found among the lowest clonal expansion in partial responders at 0.1-3.0 mg/kg. Averaging showed that CD8+ T cells had more expanded clones than CD4+ did.

The germline V and J ends were trimmed by 8 bases and 5 bases, with 10 bases remaining between them. The CDR3 contains 11 residues. CDR1 is MNHEY and CDR2 is SVGAGI in the germline V gene. With autoimmune disease history or systemic immunosuppression, patients were excluded. This material consisted of CD4+ or CD8+ T cells sorted from blood, taken in a trial of the OX40 agonist ivuxolimab. This TCR was recovered from an adult with an advanced solid tumor such as melanoma, head and neck, liver or kidney cancer. The chain links TRBV6-5 to TRBJ2-7; no clear D gene. DNA of the CDR3: TGTGCCAGCGGTCACCCTCACGAGCAGTACTTC. Translating it yields CASGHPHEQYF.